These 21 T cell receptor beta chains originate from one sample sequenced in a study of blood T cell repertoires in COVID-19. The repertoire was sequenced with immunoSEQ multiplex PCR; TCRdb's copy has only in-frame clones and lacks some. This table has 110,000 to 150,000 clones, about nine tenths appearing once. The sequenced material came from peripheral blood. The receptor set was obtained from a man in his forties or fifties with active or convalescent COVID-19.

The gene calls are TRBV29-1 and TRBJ1-1; D not certain. CDR3 length: 12 amino acids. Germline V CDR1 and CDR2: SQVTM, ANQGSEA. Trimming removed 4 bases at V and 3 bases at J, with 9 bases between. The CDR3: CSVGRFDTEAFF. The CDR3 DNA follows: TGCAGCGTTGGGCGGTTCGACACTGAAGCTTTCTTT.

The V and J genes are TRBV7-9 and TRBJ2-1; 8 nucleotides line up with TRBD1. After removal of 7 bases from V and 2 bases from J, the junction contained 4 bases not matched to a gene. The CDR3 contains 14 residues. The germline CDR1 and CDR2 sequences are SEHNR and FQNEAQ (reference sequence). The CDR3 region is CASTYRGTYNEQFF. Here the CDR3 DNA reads TGTGCCAGCACCTACAGGGGGACCTACAATGAGCAGTTCTTC.

V usage is TRBV28 and J usage is TRBJ2-1; 7 bases are a match to TRBD1. The trim removed 6 bases at V and 4 bases at J, leaving 6 bases unmatched. The CDR3 sequence is 14 residues long. Germline V gene data show CDR1 as MDHEN and CDR2 as SYDVKM. CDR3 sequence: CASSGTDFYNEQFF. Written as DNA, the CDR3 is TGTGCCAGCAGCGGGACAGATTTTTACAATGAGCAGTTCTTC.

A remark on this clone: The junction departs from the called germline gene at one end, perhaps through a read error. This sequence joins TRBV7-7 and TRBJ2-6; possibly TRBD1 for D (5 bases). CDR3 length equals 16 residues. Germline V gene sequence: CDR1 SSHAT, CDR2 FNYEAQ (reference sequence). CDR3 coding DNA: TGTGCTAGCAGCTTATCTCCAGGGCCCGGGGCCAACGTCCTGACTTTC. Translating gives CASSLSPGPGANVLTF.

The gene calls are TRBV7-2 and TRBJ2-7, with 8 nucleotides matching TRBD2. The V segment lost 8 bases and the J segment 6 bases; nucleotides outside the gene matches: 9. Germline V lookup: CDR1 SGHTA, CDR2 FQGNSA. The CDR3 consists of 13 residues. CDR3 DNA: TGTGCCAGCTCCTTTGGCGGGAGGCCCGAGCAGTACTTC. Protein sequence: CASSFGGRPEQYF.

The chain couples TRBV24-1 to TRBJ2-7, with 7 bases that match TRBD1. Losses at the gene ends were 4 bases for V and 4 bases for J; bases not matched to a gene: 21. Germline loops: CDR1 KGHDR, CDR2 SFDVKD. The CDR3 totals 19 residues. CDR3 loop: CATSEGGEAFTPNLYEQYF. Written as DNA, the CDR3 is TGTGCCACCAGTGAAGGGGGCGAGGCGTTCACCCCCAACCTTTACGAGCAGTACTTC.

The gene calls are TRBV29-1 and TRBJ2-7, with 7 bases aligning to TRBD1. V was pared by 6 bases and J by 0 bases, with 5 bases of the junction left unmatched. CDR3 length: 13 amino acids. CDR1 and CDR2 from the germline V gene are SQVTM and ANQGSEA. The CDR3 region is CSVRQGPSYEQYF. In DNA form, the CDR3 reads TGCAGCGTGAGACAGGGACCCTCCTACGAGCAGTACTTC.

The chain couples TRBV5-1 to TRBJ2-7; a possible D gene is TRBD2 (6 bases). Germline V CDR1 and CDR2: SGHRS, YFSETQ. The V end was cut by 7 bases, the J end by 0 bases, with 14 bases between. The CDR3 extends over 14 amino acids. CDR3 nucleotide sequence: TGCGCCAGCGGCCGTTTTAGCGGCTCCTACGAGCAGTACTTC. Its translation: CASGRFSGSYEQYF.

The V and J genes are TRBV28 and TRBJ1-1; D remains ambiguous. The germline V and J ends were trimmed by 8 bases and 4 bases, with 11 bases remaining between them. There are 12 residues in the CDR3. Germline values: CDR1 MDHEN, CDR2 SYDVKM. CDR3 region: CASQRAVTEAFF. In nucleotides, the CDR3 is TGTGCCAGCCAACGTGCGGTCACTGAAGCTTTCTTT. The whole variable domain, filled in from reference TRBV28 and TRBJ1-1, reads DVKVTQSSRYLVKRTGEKVFLECVQDMDHENMFWYRQDPGLGLRLIYFSYDVKMKEKGDIPEGYSVSREKKERFSLILESASTNQTSMYLCASQRAVTEAFFGQGTRLTVV.

This rearrangement joins TRBV25-1 to TRBJ2-1; tentatively, D is TRBD2 (5 bases). The CDR3 runs to 11 residues. CDR1 MGHDK and CDR2 SYGVNS come from the germline V gene. Trimming removed 7 bases from V and 7 bases from J, with 8 bases in between. Written as DNA, the CDR3 is TGTGCCAGCAAGGAGGTTAATGAGCAGTTCTTC. Protein: CASKEVNEQFF. The full variable domain, rest sourced from reference TRBV25-1 and TRBJ2-1, is EADIYQTPRYLVIGTGKKITLECSQTMGHDKMYWYQQDPGMELHLIHYSYGVNSTEKGDLSSESTVSRIRTEHFPLTLESARPSHTSQYLCASKEVNEQFFGPGTRLTVL.

In this sample, this clone turned up once. The chain has TRBV5-1 and TRBJ2-7, with TRBD1 matching over 8 bases. The CDR3 covers 15 residues. Germline CDR1 is SGHRS and CDR2 is YFSETQ. V dropped 4 bases and J dropped 6; count of bases not matched to a gene: 12. The CDR3 spells CASSVASDRVSEQYF. CDR3 in DNA: TGCGCCAGCAGCGTGGCTTCGGACAGGGTATCCGAGCAGTACTTC.

The chain carries TRBV27 and TRBJ1-1; 7 positions agree with TRBD1. Germline-derived CDR1 and CDR2 are MNHEY and SMNVEV (reference sequence). V lost 0 bases, J lost 1 base, and 2 bases stayed unmatched. The CDR3 totals 15 residues. For the CDR3, the DNA is TGTGCCAGCAGTTTATCCACAGGGGCGAACACTGAAGCTTTCTTT. Protein sequence: CASSLSTGANTEAFF.

V usage is TRBV5-5 and J usage is TRBJ2-4; 7 positions agree with TRBD1. Trimming cost V 4 bases and J 6 bases; bases outside gene matches: 10. In germline, CDR1 is SGHKS, CDR2 YYEKEE (reference sequence). The CDR3 is 15 amino acids. For the CDR3, the DNA is TGTGCCAGCAGCACTTACGACAGGGACGGAAACATTCAGTACTTC. Its protein product is CASSTYDRDGNIQYF.

The rearrangement links TRBV3-1 (or the pseudogene TRBV3-2) to TRBJ2-2, with 13 bases fitting TRBD2. The CDR3 contains 15 residues. V shed 5 bases and J 9 bases; nucleotides not matched to a gene: 6. Per germline, CDR1 LGHDT and CDR2 YNNKEL (reference sequence). CDR3 bases: TGTGCCAGCAGCTTCGGACTAGCGGGAGCCCGGGAGCTGTTTTTT. Translating gives CASSFGLAGARELFF.

This clone occurred once. The V call is TRBV3-1 (or the pseudogene TRBV3-2), the J call TRBJ1-6; D is unresolved. Germline CDR1 LGHDT, CDR2 YNNKEL (reference sequence). This CDR3 is built from 18 residues. Trimming pared 4 bases from V and 2 bases from J, leaving 18 bases between. CDR3 nucleotide sequence: TGTGCCAGCAGCCTAAGAGGCGGTCCCATGCCCTATAATTCACCCCTCCACTTT. The encoded protein is CASSLRGGPMPYNSPLHF.

The J gene is TRBJ2-7, the V gene TRBV4-2; D remains unclear. Germline V CDR1 and CDR2: LGHNA, YNFKEQ. The CDR3 totals 13 residues. Deletions cut 0 bases from V and 0 bases from J, with 3 bases between. CDR3 sequence reads: CASSQDRSYEQYF. The DNA of the CDR3 is TGTGCCAGCAGCCAAGATCGCTCCTACGAGCAGTACTTC.

This sequence joins TRBV4-1 and TRBJ2-1; 8 bases line up with TRBD2. The ends lost 4 bases at V and 5 bases at J; junction bases unmatched: 10. This CDR3 spans 16 amino acids. Germline lookup yields CDR1 MGHRA and CDR2 YSYEKL. The CDR3 DNA sequence: TGCGCCAGCAGCCGATTCGGCTCGCGGGGGGACAATGAGCAGTTCTTC. It yields the protein CASSRFGSRGDNEQFF.

Written as DNA, the CDR3 is TGCGCCAGCAGCTACGGACTAGCGGGAGGATACGAGCAGTACTTC. This gives the protein CASSYGLAGGYEQYF. V is TRBV5-1 and J is TRBJ2-7, with 14 bases lining up with TRBD2. CDR3 length equals 15 residues. Germline V gene lookup returns CDR1 SGHRS and CDR2 YFSETQ. With 3 bases clipped from V and 4 bases from J, the junction kept 3 bases outside the gene matches.

This rearrangement joins TRBV9 to TRBJ1-5, with a possible D match to TRBD1 (5 bases). This CDR3 has 14 amino acids. The ends were cut back, 3 bases at V and 2 bases at J, with 9 bases in the middle. The germline V gene encodes CDR1 SGDLS and CDR2 YYNGEE. Here the CDR3 reads CASSAWGGNQPQHF. DNA of the CDR3: TGTGCCAGCAGCGCATGGGGGGGCAATCAGCCCCAGCATTTT. Filled out from reference TRBV9 and TRBJ1-5, the complete variable domain reads DSGVTQTPKHLITATGQRVTLRCSPRSGDLSVYWYQQSLDQGLQFLIQYYNGEERAKGNILERFSAQQFPDLHSELNLSSLELGDSALYFCASSAWGGNQPQHFGDGTRLSIL.

The chain carries TRBV6-6 and TRBJ2-1; 7 positions agree with TRBD2. The junction had 14 bases not matched to a gene; V was cut back by 7 bases and J by 5 bases. The CDR3 covers 16 residues. CDR1 MNHNY and CDR2 SVGAGI come from the germline V gene (reference sequence). As DNA, the CDR3 is TGTGCCAGCACCATGACTAGCTCGGGCGGCGACAATGAGCAGTTCTTC. Its translation: CASTMTSSGGDNEQFF.

The CDR3 DNA is TGCGCCAGCAGCCAAGATCCCCCTATTAGCGGCTCCTACAATGAGCAGTTCTTC. Its translation: CASSQDPPISGSYNEQFF. The chain combines TRBV4-3 with TRBJ2-1, with D maybe TRBD2 (6 bases). The germline V gene has CDR1 LGHNA and CDR2 YSLEER. With 0 bases removed from V and 0 bases from J, the gap between germline ends came to 15 bases. The CDR3 consists of 18 residues.